The sample holds one count of the clone carrying this T cell receptor beta chain. The record originates from a study of blood T cell repertoires in COVID-19. Study as a whole: Samples taken during acute and convalescent COVID-19 were collected in the United States, Italy and Spain. T cells, B-cell-depleted T cells, or PBMCs provided the cDNA or gDNA that served as material.

TCRdb's table, derived via immunoSEQ multiplex PCR, lists solely in-frame clones and lacks some. The sample lists under 200,000 clones; about 88% were seen once. V was trimmed by 4 bases and J by 1 base, leaving 19 bases between them. The germline gives CDR1 GTSNPN, CDR2 SVGIG (reference sequence). CDR3 length: 16 residues. V gene TRBV30 combines with J gene TRBJ1-2; no clear D gene. The sample taken for sequencing was peripheral blood. This TCR was recovered from a woman of 80 years or more in a cohort sampled during active or convalescent COVID-19. CDR3 nucleotide sequence: TGTGCCTGGACCAAGAACATGAGGGCGGATAACTATGGCTACACCTTC. Its translation: CAWTKNMRADNYGYTF.